Below, 30 T cell receptor beta chains from the same sample are listed, as sequenced in a study of T cells after yellow fever vaccination. TCRdb re-derived calls from the 5' RACE reads in MiXCR, one entry per CDR3 protein. Among about 320,000 distinct CDR3 sequences listed, approximately 12% were seen once. The source material was CD4+ T cells sorted from PBMCs, sampled 15 days after the yellow fever booster vaccination. These receptors were collected from a man aged 18 to 29 who received the YFV17D yellow fever vaccine.

This clonotype has only a few counts. V and J are TRBV15 and TRBJ1-1; the D gene is possibly TRBD1 (6 bases). Trimming cost V 4 bases and J 6 bases, with 18 bases left between them. Germline assignment: CDR1 LNHNV and CDR2 YYDKDF (reference sequence). The CDR3 loop spans 15 amino acids. CDR3 sequence (DNA): TGTGCCACCAGCATGGGGGGACCGGGGGCCCCTGAAGCTTTCTTT. Translated, it gives CATSMGGPGAPEAFF.

In this sample, this clonotype turned up many times. The chain uses TRBV9 and TRBJ2-1; no clear D gene. Trimming took 3 bases from V and 3 from J, leaving 19 bases between them. Per germline, CDR1 SGDLS and CDR2 YYNGEE. The CDR3 runs 17 residues. CDR3 sequence reads: CASSAHRAGHDYNEQFF. The CDR3 DNA follows: TGTGCCAGCAGCGCCCACCGAGCAGGTCACGACTACAATGAGCAGTTCTTC.

A few counts support this clonotype. As DNA, the CDR3 is TGTGCCAGCTCACCACCCACCGGGGGGGTCAACACCGGGGAGCTGTTTTTT. Its protein is CASSPPTGGVNTGELFF. The rearrangement joins TRBV18 to TRBJ2-2; TRBD2 aligns across 8 bases. This CDR3 is 17 amino acids long. Germline-derived CDR1 and CDR2 are KGHSH and LQKENI. Trimming removed 0 bases from V and 2 bases from J; junction bases left unmatched: 5.

The V call is TRBV25-1, the J call TRBJ2-7; 7 bases map to TRBD1. This CDR3 region has 15 residues. With V trimmed by 5 bases and J by 2 bases, 9 bases remained unmatched. CDR1 MGHDK and CDR2 SYGVNS come from the germline V gene. The CDR3 here is CASSQQGKVTYEQYF. In nucleotides, the CDR3 is TGTGCCAGCAGTCAACAGGGGAAAGTGACCTACGAGCAGTACTTC.

The genes are TRBV20-1 and TRBJ2-3, with a tentative D call TRBD2 (7 bases). V was trimmed by 3 bases and J by 3 bases, leaving 10 bases between them. Germline V gene data show CDR1 as DFQATT and CDR2 as SNEGSKA (reference sequence). The CDR3 extends over 13 amino acids. This CDR3 is CSASRGATDTQYF. The CDR3 DNA follows: TGCAGTGCTAGCCGGGGGGCTACAGATACGCAGTATTTT.

The sample holds a few counts of this clonotype. V gene TRBV7-9 combines with J gene TRBJ1-4; TRBD1 might be the D (5 bases). Trimming cost V 5 bases and J 0 bases, with 13 bases left between them. In germline, CDR1 is SEHNR, CDR2 FQNEAQ (reference sequence). This CDR3 spans 16 amino acids. The chain's CDR3 is CASSPPGRATNEKLFF. CDR3 nucleotide sequence: TGTGCCAGCAGCCCTCCGGGACGTGCAACTAATGAAAAACTGTTTTTT.

This clonotype appeared many times. The chain combines TRBV29-1 with TRBJ1-1; D is uncertain. In germline, CDR1 is SQVTM, CDR2 ANQGSEA. With 1 base removed from V and 3 bases from J, the gap between germline ends came to 9 bases. The CDR3 length is 13 residues. The CDR3 region has the DNA TGCAGCGTTGAAGCGGTCCTCTACACTGAAGCTTTCTTT. Its translation: CSVEAVLYTEAFF.

This chain links TRBV7-2 with TRBJ2-2, with TRBD2 matching 11 bases. Germline CDR1 reads SGHTA; CDR2 reads FQGNSA. Germline trimming cut 3 bases from V and 1 base from J; bases unmatched to any gene: 1. This CDR3 contains 16 residues. This chain's CDR3 is CASSFTSGGNTGELFF. CDR3 in DNA: TGTGCCAGCAGCTTCACTAGCGGGGGGAACACCGGGGAGCTGTTTTTT.

This chain links TRBV4-2 with TRBJ1-2, with D unresolved. The germline V gene encodes CDR1 LGHNA and CDR2 YNFKEQ. This CDR3 is 14 amino acids long. The ends were cut back, 0 bases at V and 4 bases at J, with 9 bases in the middle. The CDR3, as DNA: TGTGCCAGCAGCCAAGACCCACAGTCCTATGGCTACACCTTC. It encodes CASSQDPQSYGYTF.

This clonotype was seen a few times. The chain combines TRBV7-2 with TRBJ2-7; D possibly corresponds to TRBD2 (7 bases). This CDR3 has 14 residues. Germline CDR1 SGHTA, CDR2 FQGNSA. V lost 3 bases and J 4 bases, leaving 13 bases between the germline ends. CDR3 region: CASSLGAGAYEQYF. CDR3 sequence (DNA): TGTGCCAGCAGCTTGGGGGCGGGGGCATACGAGCAGTACTTC.

A few counts support this clonotype. This chain links TRBV11-2 with TRBJ1-2; D remains ambiguous. Germline CDR1 is SGHAT and CDR2 is FQNNGV. Deletions cut 5 bases from V and 2 bases from J, with 12 bases between. The CDR3 is 14 amino acids. The CDR3 DNA reads as TGTGCCAGCAGCCCGGGAATGGGGAACTATGGCTACACCTTC. This gives the protein CASSPGMGNYGYTF.

This clonotype showed up many times. The chain carries TRBV9 and TRBJ2-3, with D unclear. Trimming left V 4 bases short and J 6 bases short, with 12 bases between. The germline V gene encodes CDR1 SGDLS and CDR2 YYNGEE. This CDR3 is built from 13 residues. For the CDR3, the DNA is TGTGCCAGCAGCCCCCACGGATCCGATACGCAGTATTTT. Protein sequence: CASSPHGSDTQYF.

J is TRBJ1-5 and V is TRBV6-1; maybe TRBD1 (6 bases). Germline-derived CDR1 and CDR2 are MNHNS and SASEGT. The CDR3 consists of 13 residues. The V end was cut by 2 bases, the J end by 6 bases, with 8 bases between. The CDR3 sequence: CASSETGLQPQHF. As DNA, the CDR3 is TGTGCCAGCAGTGAAACAGGGCTTCAGCCCCAGCATTTT.

To note about this clonotype: The missing conserved phenylalanine or tryptophan at the end of this CDR3 makes a read error likely. Because the CDR3's place on the DNA is in doubt, the DNA is left out and the CDR3 is given as listed by TCRdb. The V gene is TRBV6-2 or TRBV6-3, the J gene TRBJ2-7; TRBD1, the D gene given by the table, was not confirmed from the DNA. The CDR3 is made up of 13 amino acids, end residues included. Germline V CDR1 and CDR2: MNHEY, SVGEGT. Here the CDR3 reads CASSAARRVSPRC.

This clonotype was seen ten or more times. This rearrangement joins TRBV29-1 to TRBJ1-1, with D unresolved. CDR1 is SQVTM, CDR2 ANQGSEA, per germline. Trimming cost V 5 bases and J 10 bases, with 17 bases left between them. CDR3 length equals 12 residues. The CDR3 nucleotides read TGCAGCGTTAACGGGGAGGGAGCGTTAGCTTTCTTT. Protein product: CSVNGEGALAFF.

This chain connects TRBV29-1 to TRBJ1-6, with D unclear. CDR1 is SQVTM, CDR2 ANQGSEA, per germline. V was pared by 4 bases and J by 9 bases, with 13 bases between. This CDR3 has 13 amino acids. CDR3 nucleotide sequence: TGCAGCGTTGGAGCAGCCTCTGGTTCACCCCTCCACTTT. Amino acid sequence: CSVGAASGSPLHF. Variable domain in full (rest from reference TRBV29-1 and TRBJ1-6): SAVISQKPSRDICQRGTSLTIQCQVDSQVTMMFWYRQQPGQSLTLIATANQGSEATYESGFVIDKFPISRPNLTFSTLTVSNMSPEDSSIYLCSVGAASGSPLHFGNGTRLTVT.

This clonotype was recorded a few times. V gene TRBV9 combines with J gene TRBJ2-5, with D perhaps TRBD2 (6 bases). The CDR3 has 14 amino acids. The germline CDR1 and CDR2 sequences are SGDLS and YYNGEE. Trimming removed 4 bases at V and 1 base at J, with 11 bases between. The CDR3 reads CASSPGRTQETQYF. The DNA of the CDR3 is TGTGCCAGCAGCCCGGGGAGGACCCAAGAGACCCAGTACTTC.

The sample holds a few counts of this clonotype. J is TRBJ2-1 and V is TRBV29-1; 11 bases fit TRBD1. The CDR3 contains 16 residues. The germline V gene encodes CDR1 SQVTM and CDR2 ANQGSEA. The J segment lost 0 bases and the V segment lost 7 bases, leaving 8 bases of the junction unmatched. The chain's CDR3 is CSAPRDRGGSYNEQFF. CDR3 nucleotide sequence: TGCAGCGCCCCCCGGGACAGGGGGGGCTCCTACAATGAGCAGTTCTTC.

This clonotype was seen a few times. The chain has TRBV7-2 and TRBJ2-5; D gene uncertain. Germline CDR1 reads SGHTA; CDR2 reads FQGNSA. The CDR3 sequence is 13 residues long. V shed 1 base and J shed 5 bases, with 8 bases lying between them. CDR3 bases: TGTGCCAGCAGCTTAGTCCGCTCCGAGACCCAGTACTTC. Its translation: CASSLVRSETQYF.

The rearrangement uses TRBV2 and TRBJ1-6, with 7 nucleotides matching TRBD1. Looked up from germline, CDR1 is SNHLY and CDR2 is FYNNEI. After removal of 8 bases from V and 7 bases from J, the junction contained 5 bases not matched to a gene. The CDR3 contains 13 residues. Here the CDR3 reads CASATGLNSPLHF. CDR3 sequence (DNA): TGTGCCAGCGCGACAGGGCTAAATTCACCCCTCCACTTT.

V gene TRBV4-1 combines with J gene TRBJ2-1; 9 bases agree with TRBD2. Germline V gene sequence: CDR1 MGHRA, CDR2 YSYEKL. The CDR3 is 18 amino acids. The J segment lost 3 bases and the V segment lost 1 base, leaving 10 bases of the junction unmatched. In DNA, the CDR3 is TGCGCCAGCAGCCAAGGGCGAGCGCGGGGGGGCCGCTACAATGAGCAGTTCTTC. Its protein is CASSQGRARGGRYNEQFF.

V gene TRBV10-3 combines with J gene TRBJ2-1; TRBD1 might be the D (5 bases). The CDR3 totals 13 residues. The germline CDR1 and CDR2 sequences are ENHRY and SYGVKD. The V end lost 10 bases, the J end lost 10 bases, and 20 bases lay between the germline ends. CDR3 residues: CATQWQGLGEQFF. CDR3 nucleotides: TGTGCCACGCAATGGCAGGGTTTGGGCGAGCAGTTCTTC.

The chain has TRBV6-6 and TRBJ1-6, with D uncertain. The germline V gene encodes CDR1 MNHNY and CDR2 SVGAGI (reference sequence). V was cut by 4 bases and J by 10 bases, with 17 bases left in between. The CDR3 length is 15 residues. The CDR3 DNA follows: TGTGCCAGCAGTTCCCCTGCGGGAGGGAGGTCACCCCTCCACTTT. As protein: CASSSPAGGRSPLHF.

This chain joins TRBV3-1 and TRBJ1-1; possible D gene TRBD1, 6 bases. The CDR3 is 15 amino acids. Germline lookup yields CDR1 LGHDT and CDR2 YNNKEL (reference sequence). Trimming stripped 1 base from V and 7 bases from J, with 16 bases between. This CDR3 reads CASSQGSGAPFEAFF. The CDR3 DNA sequence: TGTGCCAGCAGCCAAGGTTCGGGGGCGCCCTTTGAAGCTTTCTTT.

V and J are TRBV19 and TRBJ2-1; 8 positions match TRBD1. The length of the CDR3 is 16 residues. Germline CDR1 and CDR2: LNHDA and SQIVND (reference sequence). V dropped 2 bases and J dropped 9; count of bases not matched to a gene: 12. Here the CDR3 DNA reads TGTGCCAGTAGTATACCAGGGGGCGAAAGGCGATTTGAGCAGTTCTTC. This translates into CASSIPGGERRFEQFF.

The chain employs TRBV6-6 and TRBJ2-3; 8 positions agree with TRBD2. Germline CDR1 MNHNY, CDR2 SVGAGI (reference sequence). The CDR3 runs to 15 residues. V lost 10 bases to trimming and J lost 3 bases; unmatched junction nucleotides: 12. The CDR3 is CATSVPGGPTDTQYF. In DNA, the CDR3 is TGTGCCACGTCCGTACCGGGGGGGCCAACAGATACGCAGTATTTT.

This clonotype was found a few times. V gene TRBV6-6 combines with J gene TRBJ1-5; D is perhaps TRBD1 (5 bases). Germline V gene data show CDR1 as MNHNY and CDR2 as SVGAGI (reference sequence). The CDR3 has 13 residues. V shed 7 bases and J shed 5 bases, with 12 bases lying between them. CDR3 nucleotide sequence: TGTGCCAGCATATCGGGGGGATATCAGCCCCAGCATTTT. Translating it yields CASISGGYQPQHF.

Only a few counts were recorded for this clonotype. This rearrangement joins TRBV6-2 or TRBV6-3 to TRBJ2-5, with no clear D. CDR3 size: 11 residues. V dropped 8 bases and J dropped 5 bases, with 9 bases sitting between them. CDR1 MNHEY and CDR2 SVGEGT come from the germline V gene. CDR3 coding DNA: TGTGCCAGCGGTAGTGGCGAGACCCAGTACTTC. It is translated as CASGSGETQYF.

The sample holds a few counts of this clonotype. The chain carries TRBV6-1 and TRBJ1-2; maybe TRBD1 (5 bases). Germline assignment: CDR1 MNHNS and CDR2 SASEGT. The CDR3 is made up of 16 amino acids. V was clipped by 8 bases and J by 3 bases, with 22 bases between them. The CDR3 loop reads CASSDRGKWNDYGYTF. Here the CDR3 DNA reads TGTGCCAGCTCTGACAGAGGGAAATGGAATGACTATGGCTACACCTTC.

The chain carries TRBV7-9 and TRBJ1-6; D uncertain. The CDR3 has 13 residues. Trimming stripped 3 bases from V and 7 bases from J, with 7 bases between. Looked up from germline, CDR1 is SEHNR and CDR2 is FQNEAQ (reference sequence). The CDR3 DNA is TGTGCCAGCAGCTTGAACTTCAATTCACCCCTCCACTTT. Protein product: CASSLNFNSPLHF. The whole variable domain, filled in from reference TRBV7-9 and TRBJ1-6, reads DTGVSQNPRHKITKRGQNVTFRCDPISEHNRLYWYRQTLGQGPEFLTYFQNEAQLEKSRLLSDRFSAERPKGSFSTLEIQRTEQGDSAMYLCASSLNFNSPLHFGNGTRLTVT.